The source of this T cell receptor (beta chain) is a study of regulatory T cells in long-lasting Graves disease. General study findings and limits: Whereas nearly 1,000 public clonotypes were shared by new patients, persistent patients shared more, at 2,741. TRBV28, TRBJ1-2 and TRBJ2-5 were segments that persistent disease favored.

Investigators prepared the TCR beta libraries by applying iRepertoire HTBI primers and Arm-PCR of CDR3 regions. TCRdb called the multiplex PCR reads again in MiXCR, with one record for every CDR3 protein. There are around 400,000 distinct CDR3 sequences in the sample; 23% occur only once, and approximately 26% lies in the top ten. Regarding time point: persistent/refractory GD, antithyroid drugs over 5 years with positive TRAb. The authors made the TCR library using RNA they extracted from PBMCs. V gave up 1 base and J gave up 2 bases, with 5 bases separating them. The CDR3 totals 13 residues. CDR1 and CDR2 from the germline V gene are LNHDA and SQIVND (reference sequence). A few counts support this clonotype. Its cognate antigen is unknown.

The V gene is TRBV19, the J gene TRBJ2-5; unclear D gene. The TCR sequence derives from a female donor with Graves disease. The sequences come from peripheral blood mononuclear cells (PBMCs), collected when the disease was refractory, from a patient treated with antithyroid drugs. This chain's CDR3 is CASSIAVQETQYF. CDR3 in DNA: TGTGCCAGTAGTATAGCCGTTCAAGAGACCCAGTACTTC.